A selection of T cell receptor beta chains follows, all from one sample in a study of molecular identifiers for immune sequencing clone quantification. TCRdb fed the PCR reads into MiXCR, producing one record per CDR3 protein. Of about half a million distinct CDR3 sequences in the sample, 20% to 25% were seen once. Sequencing input: naive CD8+ T cells from blood, with Jurkat cell RNA spiked in. All receptors come from a human donor in good health. Some libraries in this study had Jurkat cell RNA spiked in. The CDR3 runs from the conserved cysteine through the conserved F or W. The D gene is left open where the match is weak. Clone sizes are given selectively: once, few, many, or a class where the clone is expanded.

D gene: NA
clone size: NA
J gene: TRBJ2-1
V gene: TRBV3-1
CDR3 DNA: TGTGCCAGCAGCCAAGATTGGGACGGGAATGAGCAGTTCTTC
CDR3 protein: CASSQDWDGNEQFF

D gene: NA
clone size: many
J gene: TRBJ1-3
V gene: TRBV4-3
CDR3 DNA: TGCGCCAGCAGCCAAGACGGTCCCGCCAACTCTGGAAACACCATATATTTT
CDR3 protein: CASSQDGPANSGNTIYF

D gene: NA
clone size: many
J gene: TRBJ2-7
V gene: TRBV6-2/TRBV6-3
CDR3 DNA: TGTGCCAGCAGCCTTGGGGGCGTATACGAGCAGTACTTC
CDR3 protein: CASSLGGVYEQYF

D gene: TRBD1
clone size: NA
J gene: TRBJ1-2
V gene: TRBV7-9
CDR3 DNA: TGTGCCAGCAGCCGGGACAGTGATGGCTACACCTTC
CDR3 protein: CASSRDSDGYTF

D gene: TRBD1
clone size: many
J gene: TRBJ2-7
V gene: TRBV6-2/TRBV6-3
CDR3 DNA: TGTGCCAGCAGTTATTGGGACAGGGGCGAGCAGTACTTC
CDR3 protein: CASSYWDRGEQYF

D gene: NA
clone size: many
J gene: TRBJ2-2
V gene: TRBV20-1
CDR3 DNA: TGCAGTGCTAGAGACGGGAACACCGGGGAGCTGTTTTTT
CDR3 protein: CSARDGNTGELFF

D gene: TRBD2
clone size: many
J gene: TRBJ2-3
V gene: TRBV28
CDR3 DNA: TGTGCCAGCAGTTTACCGGGCACTAGCGGGAATTTGGGCGATACGCAGTATTTT
CDR3 protein: CASSLPGTSGNLGDTQYF

D gene: NA
clone size: many
J gene: TRBJ1-1
V gene: TRBV7-9
CDR3 DNA: TGTGCCAGCAGAAATGGGGGATACACTGAAGCTTTCTTT
CDR3 protein: CASRNGGYTEAFF

D gene: NA
clone size: few
J gene: TRBJ2-5
V gene: TRBV12-3/TRBV12-4
CDR3 DNA: TGTGCCAGCAGCTGGAGGATCCCACAAGAGACCCAGTACTTC
CDR3 protein: CASSWRIPQETQYF

D gene: TRBD2
clone size: few
J gene: TRBJ2-7
V gene: TRBV27
CDR3 DNA: TGTGCCAGCAGGGGATATAGCGGGGGAATGTACGAGCAGTACTTC
CDR3 protein: CASRGYSGGMYEQYF

D gene: TRBD1
clone size: NA
J gene: TRBJ2-7
V gene: TRBV14
CDR3 DNA: TGTGCCAGCAGCCAAGATACCGGGACAGGAGACGGCGAGCAGTACTTC
CDR3 protein: CASSQDTGTGDGEQYF

D gene: TRBD1
clone size: many
J gene: TRBJ2-7
V gene: TRBV7-9
CDR3 DNA: TGTGCCAGCAGCCCGGGGACAGGGCGGCACGAGCAGTACTTC
CDR3 protein: CASSPGTGRHEQYF

D gene: TRBD2
clone size: NA
J gene: TRBJ2-5
V gene: TRBV5-1
CDR3 DNA: TGCGCCAGCAGCTTGGAATGGACGGGGGGAAGAGAGACCCAGTACTTC
CDR3 protein: CASSLEWTGGRETQYF

D gene: NA
clone size: few
J gene: TRBJ1-2
V gene: TRBV4-1
CDR3 DNA: TGCGCCAGCAGCCAAGTAAAAACAGGCCCGGCCTATGGCTACACCTTC
CDR3 protein: CASSQVKTGPAYGYTF

D gene: NA
clone size: NA
J gene: TRBJ2-2
V gene: TRBV30
CDR3 DNA: TGTGCCTGGAGTGACAGCTACACCGGGGAGCTGTCTTTT
CDR3 protein: CAWSDSYTGELSF

D gene: NA
clone size: NA
J gene: TRBJ1-5
V gene: TRBV7-9
CDR3 DNA: TGTGCCAGCAGCTCCACACCGGATCAGCCCCAGCATTTT
CDR3 protein: CASSSTPDQPQHF

D gene: TRBD1
clone size: many
J gene: TRBJ2-7
V gene: TRBV3-1
CDR3 DNA: TGTGCCAGCAGCCAAAACCCGGGACAGGGTGCCTACGAGCAGTACTTC
CDR3 protein: CASSQNPGQGAYEQYF

D gene: TRBD2
clone size: many
J gene: TRBJ2-3
V gene: TRBV4-3
CDR3 DNA: TGCGCCAGCAGAGAAACTAGCGGGGGGTCATCAGATACGCAGTATTTT
CDR3 protein: CASRETSGGSSDTQYF

D gene: TRBD1
clone size: many
J gene: TRBJ2-1
V gene: TRBV6-6
CDR3 DNA: TGTGCCAGCAGTTACGTGACAGGGGGCGAGCAGTTCTTC
CDR3 protein: CASSYVTGGEQFF

D gene: NA
clone size: many
J gene: TRBJ2-5
V gene: TRBV4-1
CDR3 DNA: TGCGCCAGCAGCCAAGATTGGGCCCCGGACGTGGAGACCCAGTACTTC
CDR3 protein: CASSQDWAPDVETQYF

D gene: NA
clone size: few
J gene: TRBJ1-1
V gene: TRBV12-3/TRBV12-4
CDR3 DNA: TGTGCCAGCACCCCAGCGCCCGGGGGCACTGAAGCTTTCTTT
CDR3 protein: CASTPAPGGTEAFF

D gene: TRBD1
clone size: many
J gene: TRBJ2-3
V gene: TRBV2
CDR3 DNA: TGTGCCAGCAGGGAGGACAGGGCTAGCACAGATACGCAGTATTTT
CDR3 protein: CASREDRASTDTQYF

D gene: NA
clone size: few
J gene: TRBJ1-1
V gene: TRBV10-3
CDR3 DNA: TGTGCCATCAGTGAGGAGTACGGTGAAGCTTTCTTT
CDR3 protein: CAISEEYGEAFF

D gene: NA
clone size: NA
J gene: TRBJ2-7
V gene: TRBV19
CDR3 DNA: TGTGCCAGTGGTATAATTCTCAGCTCCGAGCAGTACTTC
CDR3 protein: CASGIILSSEQYF

D gene: TRBD2
clone size: NA
J gene: TRBJ2-7
V gene: TRBV2
CDR3 DNA: TGTGCCAGCAGTGATGAGGAGTTAGCGGGACCAATTTCCTACGAGCAGTACTTC
CDR3 protein: CASSDEELAGPISYEQYF

D gene: NA
clone size: NA
J gene: TRBJ2-7
V gene: TRBV4-1
CDR3 DNA: TGCGCCAGCAGCCAAGTGATTTCGGACAGCTCCTACGAGCAGTACTTC
CDR3 protein: CASSQVISDSSYEQYF

D gene: NA
clone size: many
J gene: TRBJ1-5
V gene: TRBV27
CDR3 DNA: TGTGCCAGCAGTTCCGACAGCGGGGAGCCCCAGCATTTT
CDR3 protein: CASSSDSGEPQHF

D gene: TRBD1
clone size: NA
J gene: TRBJ2-2
V gene: TRBV27
CDR3 DNA: TGTGCCAGCCGACGATGGACAGGAGACACCGGGGAGCTGTTTTTT
CDR3 protein: CASRRWTGDTGELFF

D gene: TRBD1
clone size: few
J gene: TRBJ1-1
V gene: TRBV19
CDR3 DNA: TGTGCCAGTAGTATAGCATCGGGGACAGGGTCAGGAGAAGCTTTCTTT
CDR3 protein: CASSIASGTGSGEAFF